This T cell receptor (beta chain) was obtained from a study of Graves' ophthalmopathy and Graves' hyperthyroidism (dated by TCRdb to the late 2010s). The study in broad terms: Peripheral blood samples were taken at the time of initial diagnosis, before any treatment was given. The study used signatures of the TCR beta repertoire to tell Graves' ophthalmopathy apart from Graves' hyperthyroidism and to predict which patients would progress to ophthalmopathy. To explore V-J signatures that distinguish ophthalmopathy from hyperthyroidism, a discovery set of about a hundred patients was enrolled, made up of 40 to 45 with ophthalmopathy and 55 to 65 with stable hyperthyroidism. An independent validation cohort was composed of some 19 hyperthyroidism patients and around 16 patients who later progressed from hyperthyroidism to ophthalmopathy. After sampling, hyperthyroidism patients received methimazole starting at 30 mg daily, and ophthalmopathy patients received high-dose intravenous methylprednisolone. In total, 135 blood samples were TCR-sequenced: approximately 42 ophthalmopathy, some 80 hyperthyroidism and about 17 hyperthyroidism-to-ophthalmopathy patients. In several hyperthyroidism patients, the T-cell repertoires found in thyroid tissue were compared with those found in blood. The roughly 91 discovery patients were randomly divided into training and test sets at a 7:3 ratio. The study at large found these results: Most expanded thyroid clonotypes with frequency above 0.001 were also detected in blood, suggesting blood repertoires may reflect the thyroid immune response. In validation, the model predicted ophthalmopathy progression with over 60% sensitivity and 72.22% specificity; some 13 predicted patients were CT-confirmed with GO in a median of 6.5 months. Sample size was not statistically predetermined, and group allocation was not concealed from the investigators. In cross-validation, the 13-signature model distinguished ophthalmopathy from stable hyperthyroidism with 85% to 90% sensitivity and just under 84% specificity, and in the test set the corresponding values were roughly 80% and 75%.

Ophthalmopathy patients were characterized by moderately to severely active disease, a Clinical Activity Score of at least 3, a NOSPECS grade of at least 4, and a disease duration under 3 months. Anyone with other autoimmune diseases, uncontrolled infections, pregnancy or lactation was excluded from the study. Clinical symptoms, serum thyroxine, TRAb, thyroid ultrasound and orbital computed tomography were used for diagnosis. Using Ficoll-Paque density gradient centrifugation, PBMCs were isolated from about 9.4 ml of fresh peripheral blood. Total RNA was extracted with Trizol reagent and quality-checked on an Agilent 2100 Bioanalyzer. V gives up 3 bases and J gives up 3 bases, and the segment between their germline ends measures 12 bases. The germline V gene supplies CDR1 SGHRS and CDR2 YFSETQ. The CDR3 covers 14 residues, taking in both the cysteine and the phenylalanine. CDR3 DNA is the only sequence kept; it has 42 bases, read in frame from the first base.

For repertoire sequencing, the TCR beta CDR3 regions were amplified from RNA transcripts. The first round was an RT-PCR using HTBI primers with the Qiagen OneStep RT-PCR kit, and this first round was followed by a second-round multiplex PCR, then size selection and purification. Libraries were sequenced on an Illumina HiSeq2000 using paired-end 100 bp reads. The study's own analysis went as follows. SOAPnuke was used for read processing, and reads with adapters, uncalled bases, a mean Phred below 15, or no exact constant-primer or identifier match were discarded. High-quality paired reads were merged with COPE v1.2.5. Each unique nucleotide sequence was defined as a clonotype, and clonotypes were aligned to IMGT TRB V, D and J references with MiTCR v1.1. The analysis was limited to V-J combinations with a frequency above 0.0001, which together covered 99.2% of repertoires. For each V-J combination, a TCR clonal expansion and chaos score was defined as F50 clonal expansion divided by the chaos observed in the TCRdist matrix. Features were reduced by Welch's t-statistics and random forest to about a dozen V-J combinations, which fed a naive Bayes classifier. Thyroid-blood repertoire similarity was quantified with the Morisita-Horn index. In-frame beta chains were kept once TCRdb had trimmed the public reads at Q25 with fastp and called clones with MiXCR. Every CDR3 protein is listed once, alongside the most common genes and DNA of its rows. TCRdb's processing, not the authors' own work, is the source of the V and J calls. The table for this sample lists some 520,000 distinct CDR3 sequences; approximately 15% of them were counted only once. The ten top clones hold about a tenth of the sample.

As to this clonotype: Its recognized antigen is unknown. A read error is possible here, since a much larger clone lies one base away.

The receptor chain draws on TRBV5-1 and TRBJ1-2, with TRBD1 as a weak D call on 6 bases. Sample: blood. The sequence was collected from a woman between 25 and 40 years old with Graves' ophthalmopathy. Donor details come from another sample of the same person, matched by shared clones. In nucleotide form, the sequence is TGCGCCAGCAGCTCGGACAGTTCTCACTATGGCTACACCTTC. Its product reads: CASSSDSSHYGYTF.